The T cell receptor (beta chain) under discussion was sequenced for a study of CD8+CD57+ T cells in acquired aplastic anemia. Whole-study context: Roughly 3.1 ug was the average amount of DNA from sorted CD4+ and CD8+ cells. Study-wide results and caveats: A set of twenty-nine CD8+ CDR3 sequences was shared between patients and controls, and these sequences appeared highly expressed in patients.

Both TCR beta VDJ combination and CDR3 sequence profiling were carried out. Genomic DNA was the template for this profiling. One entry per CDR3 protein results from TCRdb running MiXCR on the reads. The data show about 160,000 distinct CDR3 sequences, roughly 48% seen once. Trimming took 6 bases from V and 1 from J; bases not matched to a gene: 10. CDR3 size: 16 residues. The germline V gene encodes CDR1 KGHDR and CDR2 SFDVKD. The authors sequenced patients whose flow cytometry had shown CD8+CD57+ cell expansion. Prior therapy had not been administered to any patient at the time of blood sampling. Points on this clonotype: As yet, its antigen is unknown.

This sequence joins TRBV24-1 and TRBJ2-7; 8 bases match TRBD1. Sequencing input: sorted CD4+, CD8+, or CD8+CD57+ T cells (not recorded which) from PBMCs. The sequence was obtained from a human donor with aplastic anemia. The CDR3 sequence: CATSKGGQGSSYEQYF. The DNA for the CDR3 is TGTGCCACCAGTAAAGGCGGACAGGGTTCTTCCTACGAGCAGTACTTC.